The 2 T cell receptor beta chains in this list originate from one sample, sequenced in a study of T cell repertoires in cytomegalovirus infection. MiXCR was run by TCRdb on the reads, yielding one entry per CDR3 protein. The data contain hundreds of thousands of distinct CDR3 sequences, around a third of them singletons. These receptors are not linked to any known antigen. The material sequenced was cultured PBMCs, taken from culture after CMV antigen stimulation. These receptors originate from a human donor in good health (CMV status not recorded). Some clones in this sample may be carry-over from other donors' samples.

This clonotype was observed a handful of times. The chain combines TRBV12-3 or TRBV12-4 with TRBJ2-3, with D perhaps TRBD2 (6 bases). This CDR3 has 15 residues. Trimming took off 2 bases at V and 6 bases at J, with 15 bases between the two ends. In nucleotides, the CDR3 is TGTGCCAGCAGTTTAAAGGACCCCCGGGGGGATACGCAGTATTTT. Amino acids: CASSLKDPRGDTQYF.

This clonotype was seen a handful of times. This chain links TRBV2 with TRBJ2-1; D unclear. CDR3 length equals 12 residues. Germline V lookup: CDR1 SNHLY, CDR2 FYNNEI. With 7 bases removed from V and 5 bases from J, the gap between germline ends came to 9 bases. CDR3 nucleotides: TGTGCCAGCAAGGCTATTCACAATGAGCAGTTCTTC. Translated, it gives CASKAIHNEQFF. Looking up the rest from reference TRBV2 and TRBJ2-1 gives the full variable domain: EPEVTQTPSHQVTQMGQEVILRCVPISNHLYFYWYRQILGQKVEFLVSFYNNEISEKSEIFDDQFSVERPDGSNFTLKIRSTKLEDSAMYFCASKAIHNEQFFGPGTRLTVL.